A selection of T cell receptor beta chains follows, all from one sample in a study of T cells in Graves' hyperthyroidism and ophthalmopathy. In TCRdb, the multiplex PCR reads were re-called with MiXCR into one record per CDR3 protein. The sample carries hundreds of thousands of distinct CDR3 sequences, approximately 15% recorded once. The sequenced material came from blood. The receptor source for this set is a woman under 30 with Graves' hyperthyroidism. The CDR3 runs from the conserved cysteine through the conserved F or W. The D gene is left open where the match is weak. Clone size is shown for a subset of rows, as once, few, many or a class of expanded clone.

clone size: many
J gene: TRBJ2-3
D gene: TRBD2
V gene: TRBV29-1
CDR3 DNA: TGCAGCGCCTGGACTAGAGGTCTGACAGATACGCAGTATTTT
CDR3 protein: CSAWTRGLTDTQYF

clone size: many
J gene: TRBJ1-2
D gene: TRBD1
V gene: TRBV12-3/TRBV12-4
CDR3 DNA: TGTGCCAGCAGTTCGTTGGGGACAGGGATCTATGGCTACACCTTC
CDR3 protein: CASSSLGTGIYGYTF

clone size: few
J gene: TRBJ2-1
D gene: TRBD2
V gene: TRBV6-9
CDR3 DNA: TGCGCCAGCAGCGCCCTGCTAGCGGGGGGGGGTTACAATGAGCAGTTCTTC
CDR3 protein: CASSALLAGGGYNEQFF

clone size: many
J gene: TRBJ2-7
D gene: TRBD1
V gene: TRBV7-9
CDR3 DNA: TGTGCCAGCAGCTCTCCACGGACAGGGGGCGGCTACGAGCAGTACTTC
CDR3 protein: CASSSPRTGGGYEQYF

clone size: .
J gene: TRBJ2-3
D gene: TRBD2
V gene: TRBV5-1
CDR3 DNA: TGCGCCAGCGCTGAGGCGGCTAGCGGGGGCCAAAAGTATTTT
CDR3 protein: CASAEAASGGQKYF

clone size: many
J gene: TRBJ2-3
D gene: .
V gene: TRBV2
CDR3 DNA: TGTGCCAGCAGGGGACCGTCAAGCGGGTATACGCAGTATTTT
CDR3 protein: CASRGPSSGYTQYF

clone size: many
J gene: TRBJ1-5
D gene: .
V gene: TRBV20-1
CDR3 DNA: TGCAGTGTTTTGAGAGGACAATCCAATCAGCCCCAGCATTTT
CDR3 protein: CSVLRGQSNQPQHF

clone size: many
J gene: TRBJ2-3
D gene: .
V gene: TRBV7-8
CDR3 DNA: TGTGCCAGCAGCTTAAGGGCGGGCCCCCCCAGAGATACGCAGTATTTT
CDR3 protein: CASSLRAGPPRDTQYF

clone size: .
J gene: TRBJ2-3
D gene: .
V gene: TRBV5-5
CDR3 DNA: TGTGCCAGCAGCTTGGAAGGCCCCCGGCAGATTAGCACAGATACGCAGTATTTT
CDR3 protein: CASSLEGPRQISTDTQYF

clone size: once
J gene: TRBJ1-1
D gene: TRBD1
V gene: TRBV12-3/TRBV12-4
CDR3 DNA: TGTGCCAGCATGAGACAGGGGAGCGGTGAAGCTTTCTTT
CDR3 protein: CASMRQGSGEAFF

clone size: .
J gene: TRBJ2-2
D gene: .
V gene: TRBV3-1
CDR3 DNA: TGTGCCAGCAGCCCCTGGGGGGGGCTGGACACCGGGGAGCTGTTTTTT
CDR3 protein: CASSPWGGLDTGELFF

clone size: .
J gene: TRBJ2-2
D gene: TRBD2
V gene: TRBV9
CDR3 DNA: TGTGCCAGCAGCCCGAGGGTGAAGGGACTAGCGAGCACCGGGGAGCTGTTTTTT
CDR3 protein: CASSPRVKGLASTGELFF

clone size: .
J gene: TRBJ2-1
D gene: TRBD2
V gene: TRBV3-1
CDR3 DNA: TGTGCCAGCAGCACTCGGGGTACGCTATTCGGGCTAGCGGGAGCGAACGATGAGCAGTTCTTC
CDR3 protein: CASSTRGTLFGLAGANDEQFF

clone size: .
J gene: TRBJ1-3
D gene: .
V gene: TRBV12-3/TRBV12-4
CDR3 DNA: TGTGCCAGCCAGCGTTTTGGAAACACCATATATTTT
CDR3 protein: CASQRFGNTIYF

clone size: few
J gene: TRBJ2-5
D gene: .
V gene: TRBV9
CDR3 DNA: TGTGCCAGCAGCGTAGCGGGCGGACGGTACCAAGAGACCCAGTACTTC
CDR3 protein: CASSVAGGRYQETQYF

clone size: few
J gene: TRBJ1-4
D gene: .
V gene: TRBV24-1
CDR3 DNA: TGTGCCACCAGTGGCGCGCCCGGAGGTGAACTGTTTTTT
CDR3 protein: CATSGAPGGELFF

clone size: few
J gene: TRBJ1-2
D gene: TRBD1
V gene: TRBV20-1
CDR3 DNA: TGCAGTGCTAGAGATAATCGCAGGGGGCCCCTATCCGGCTACACCTTC
CDR3 protein: CSARDNRRGPLSGYTF

clone size: many
J gene: TRBJ1-1
D gene: .
V gene: TRBV7-9
CDR3 DNA: TGTGCCAGCAGCTTAGCGCAGGCAGGGAGTAAAGCTTTCTTT
CDR3 protein: CASSLAQAGSKAFF